Listed here is a single T cell receptor beta chain. Sequencing used immunoSEQ multiplex PCR; TCRdb keeps in-frame clones, though not all of them. The table includes hundreds of thousands of clones, approximately 73% detected once. Trimming cost V 4 bases and J 1 base, with 21 bases left between them. The CDR3 contains 18 residues. CDR1 and CDR2 (germline): MGHRA, YSYEKL. The data were taken from a study of shared clonotypes between healthy human individuals. This sequence joins TRBV4-1 and TRBJ2-3; D is ambiguous. The sample was memory CD4+ T cells sorted from blood. Subset defined: CD45RA-negative fraction. The sequence came from a woman in her 30s in good health. The CDR3: CASSPEGYIQPGTDTQYF. CDR3 nucleotides: TGCGCCAGCAGCCCAGAAGGCTATATACAGCCGGGCACAGATACGCAGTATTTT.